This T cell receptor (beta chain) is from a study of blood T cell repertoires in COVID-19. This clone came up once. The germline V and J ends were trimmed by 0 bases and 1 base, with 18 bases remaining between them. The CDR3 is made up of 17 amino acids. Germline values: CDR1 GTSNPN, CDR2 SVGIG (reference sequence). Sequencing used immunoSEQ multiplex PCR; TCRdb keeps in-frame clones, though not all of them. The profile shows 55,000 to 70,000 clones, approximately 82% of them singletons. This rearrangement joins TRBV30 to TRBJ2-5, with D possibly being TRBD1 (6 bases). This receptor was identified in an elderly woman with acute or convalescent COVID-19. The sequenced sample consisted of peripheral blood. This CDR3 reads CAWSVVYPGTSQETQYF. The CDR3 DNA reads as TGTGCCTGGAGTGTCGTTTACCCCGGGACATCCCAAGAGACCCAGTACTTC.